Given below is one T cell receptor beta chain in context. Its antigen is currently unknown. An end of the junction differs from the germline gene, which may be a read error. This record belongs to a study of beta chain features in type 1 diabetes. Whole-study context: Across all samples, roughly 99 million sorted cells were examined.

Every donor had blood drawn once into heparin, around 0.12 L on average. The study, taken as a whole, reports: PCR might pick shorter templates more often, in the same way for patients and controls. Type 1 diabetes patients showed a moderate but significant shortening of TCRB CDR3s in all four CD4+ subsets.

Since all of the isolated RNA was reverse transcribed, expressed TCRB transcripts were what got sequenced. The average read count of naive, central memory and regulatory T cell samples was approximately 3.9 million. Libraries were prepared by immunoSEQ multiplex PCR; TCRdb keeps only in-frame clonotypes and omits some of them. The table lists hundreds of thousands of clones, about an eighth of them singletons. This CDR3 is 15 amino acids long. The germline V gene has CDR1 MNHNS and CDR2 SASEGT. The specimen was naive CD4+ T cells from blood. The clonotype was recovered from a man in his late teens or twenties with type 1 diabetes. J is TRBJ2-7 and V is TRBV6-1; a weak D match, TRBD2 (6 bases). CDR3 region: CAISESLGLSDEQYF. DNA for the CDR3: TGTGCCATCAGTGAGTCGTTGGGACTTAGCGACGAGCAGTACTTC.